Shown below are 9 T cell receptor beta chains from a single sample sequenced in a study of blood T cell repertoires in COVID-19. The table came from immunoSEQ multiplex PCR; TCRdb's copy has only in-frame clones and leaves some out. The sample has more than 120,000 clones, approximately 90% seen once. Material: peripheral blood. These receptors all stem from a human donor in a cohort sampled during active COVID-19.

The chain carries TRBV11-1 and TRBJ1-1; D is uncertain. The CDR3 has 15 residues. V was cut by 5 bases and J by 2 bases, with 15 bases left in between. Looked up from germline, CDR1 is SGHAT and CDR2 is FQDESV (reference sequence). The DNA of the CDR3 is TGTGCCAGCAGCGTACGGGGTGATATTAACACTGAAGCTTTCTTT. Residues: CASSVRGDINTEAFF.

The rearrangement uses TRBV7-2 and TRBJ2-3; D is ambiguous. The CDR3 is made up of 14 amino acids. Germline CDR1 SGHTA, CDR2 FQGNSA. V was pared by 1 base and J by 2 bases, with 7 bases between. The CDR3 DNA sequence: TGTGCCAGCAGCTTAGGATGGGCCACAGATACGCAGTATTTT. Translated, it gives CASSLGWATDTQYF.

The genes are TRBV5-1 and TRBJ1-1, with D uncertain. V lost 0 bases, J lost 3 bases, and 9 bases lay in between. Germline assignment: CDR1 SGHRS and CDR2 YFSETQ. This CDR3 is 14 amino acids long. Written as DNA, the CDR3 is TGCGCCAGCAGCTTGGGAGGCGTGGACACTGAAGCTTTCTTT. Its protein product is CASSLGGVDTEAFF.

The chain joins TRBV4-1 to TRBJ2-1; 9 positions agree with TRBD1. With 0 bases clipped from V and 9 bases from J, the junction kept 12 bases outside the gene matches. The CDR3 spans 17 residues. The V gene's germline CDR1 is MGHRA and CDR2 YSYEKL. CDR3 DNA: TGCGCCAGCAGCCAAGACGGGACAGGGTCTTCGAGAGGTGAGCAGTTCTTC. Its translation is CASSQDGTGSSRGEQFF.

The V call is TRBV6-2 or TRBV6-3, the J call TRBJ2-2, with D perhaps matching TRBD2 (7 bases). V lost 6 bases and J lost 7, with 12 bases in between. The CDR3 sequence is 13 residues long. Germline assignment: CDR1 MNHEY and CDR2 SVGEGT. The CDR3 spells CASSRGGGGELFF. CDR3 nucleotide sequence: TGTGCCAGCAGCAGGGGAGGGGGCGGGGAGCTGTTTTTT.

J is TRBJ1-5 and V is TRBV29-1; no clear D gene. Trimming left V 3 bases short and J 3 bases short, with 6 bases between. This CDR3 region has 12 residues. Germline V gene lookup returns CDR1 SQVTM and CDR2 ANQGSEA. The CDR3 region is CSVESYNQPQHF. CDR3 in DNA: TGCAGCGTTGAGAGCTACAATCAGCCCCAGCATTTT. The variable domain in full, with the rest retrieved from reference TRBV29-1 and TRBJ1-5, is SAVISQKPSRDICQRGTSLTIQCQVDSQVTMMFWYRQQPGQSLTLIATANQGSEATYESGFVIDKFPISRPNLTFSTLTVSNMSPEDSSIYLCSVESYNQPQHFGDGTRLSIL.

This clone was detected a few times. The V gene is TRBV7-2, the J gene TRBJ2-7, with TRBD2 matching 12 bases. The V segment lost 1 base and the J segment 2 bases; nucleotides outside the gene matches: 3. The CDR3 has 16 residues. Germline V gene data show CDR1 as SGHTA and CDR2 as FQGNSA. The CDR3 is CASSLGTSGKPYEQYF. CDR3 in DNA: TGTGCCAGCAGCTTAGGGACTAGCGGGAAACCCTACGAGCAGTACTTC.

The J gene is TRBJ1-1, the V gene TRBV28; tentatively, D is TRBD1 (6 bases). The CDR3 is 15 amino acids. Looked up from germline, CDR1 is MDHEN and CDR2 is SYDVKM. The V and J ends lost 5 bases and 4 bases respectively, with 17 bases between them. The CDR3 DNA is TGTGCCAGCAGTCGACCGCCGGGACAAGCCACTGAAGCTTTCTTT. This gives the protein CASSRPPGQATEAFF.

CDR3 bases: TGTGCCAGCAGCCCCGGGACTTACACCGGGGAGCTGTTTTTT. Translating it yields CASSPGTYTGELFF. This chain uses TRBV7-8 with TRBJ2-2, with D possibly matching TRBD2 (6 bases). This CDR3 spans 14 amino acids. Germline lookup yields CDR1 SGHVS and CDR2 FQNEAQ. Trimming pared 5 bases from V and 3 bases from J, leaving 10 bases between.